The present TCR beta chain was sequenced within a study of post-analysis software for immune sequencing data (dated by TCRdb to the mid-2010s). Broadly, across the study: Relapsing-remitting, secondary progressive and progressive-relapsing multiple sclerosis were recorded as disease courses, and subtype annotation was lacking for some patients. A subset of samples was prepared in parallel using single-end sample barcoding, then pooled and co-amplified after Illumina adapter ligation. The multiple sclerosis patient repertoires were compared with 10 to 12 previously published healthy control repertoires from donors aged 6 to 25 years.

Per the germline V gene, MDHEN is the CDR1 and SYDVKM is the CDR2. The cysteine opens and the phenylalanine closes a CDR3 of 12 amino acids. The sequence is cut down to CDR3 DNA, 36 bases in frame from base 1. Trimmed from V: 3 bases; trimmed from J: 8 bases; junction bases lacking a gene match: 3. Study-level results and caveats: Direct clustering with F measure revealed strong co-clustering of samples prepared in the same batch, which led to a batch-effect correction. The control group was slightly older than the multiple sclerosis patient group. Patients showed significantly higher frequencies than controls for 4 or 5 TRBV segments, among them TRBV5-6, TRBV5-1 and TRBV20-1. Compared with controls, multiple sclerosis patients had significantly lower normalized Chao1 diversity, a finding suggesting substantial peripheral T-cell clonal expansion.

To demonstrate the VDJtools post-analysis software, the study profiled TCR beta repertoires from the peripheral blood of about 13 young patients with multiple sclerosis. Multiple sclerosis patients were children and adolescents aged roughly 6 to 17 years. This clonotype has just a few counts. There is no known antigen for this receptor. No much larger clonotype is one base removed from it; base qualities were not supplied. The library was made by PCR. TCRdb names Illumina HiSeq 2500 as the instrument used. To reduce PCR and sequencing biases, unique molecular identifiers were incorporated into the TCR beta cDNA libraries. Approximately 500,000 cDNA molecules were obtained per 1 to 10 million input T cells, so each molecule approximated one T cell. Patient libraries were prepared and sequenced with the same protocol used for the earlier healthy control dataset. Samples belonging to the same batch were prepared together, multiplexed and sequenced on a shared HiSeq lane. Per the source publication's procedure: Raw barcoded reads were processed with MIGEC, discarding single-read molecular identifier groups before consensus assembly and CDR3 extraction. VDJtools was used for post-analysis of the clonotype tables, and diversity was normalized by down-sampling every dataset to the size of the smallest sample. Repertoire overlap clustering matched CDR3 amino acid but not nucleotide sequences to correct batch-related cross-sample contamination. TCRdb reprocessed the public reads (quality trimming at Q25 with fastp, clone calling with MiXCR) and kept in-frame beta chains. Every entry covers one CDR3 protein and lists the most common genes and DNA from its rows. The V and J calls and clone size come from TCRdb's table, not from the authors' own analysis. This sample is represented by approximately 770,000 distinct CDR3 sequences; about half of them were singletons. Of the sample, around 4.7% is held by the ten largest clones.

The TCR originated in a girl aged 10 to 17 with multiple sclerosis. Sequenced: blood. Rearrangement joined TRBV28 to TRBJ1-2, and 7 bases in between align with TRBD1. The CDR3 sequence is CASSLGDSGYTF. The nucleotide sequence is TGTGCCAGCAGTTTGGGGGACAGCGGCTACACCTTC.